This T cell receptor (beta chain) comes out of a study of PD-1 blockade in mismatch repair-deficient tumors. Study context: Enrolled 2013-2016, patients had progressing, pretreated mismatch repair-deficient cancers of approximately 13 types.

The CDR3 is 15 residues long. Trimming took 5 bases from V and 2 from J; bases not matched to a gene: 6. CDR1 and CDR2 from the germline V gene are SEHNR and FQNEAQ (reference sequence). The assay was immunoSEQ multiplex PCR, and TCRdb's table has in-frame clones only and misses some. The sample yields some 120,000 clones, around 86% seen once. All patients were mismatch repair deficient, assessed by either PCR or immunohistochemistry. The rearrangement links TRBV7-9 to TRBJ2-3; 8 bases align to TRBD2. This specimen consisted of peripheral blood, obtained 44 weeks after starting pembrolizumab. The source of this sequence is an adult with mismatch repair-deficient cancer. The CDR3 DNA is TGTGCCAGCAGCAGCCCGGGACTAGTCACAGATACGCAGTATTTT. This encodes CASSSPGLVTDTQYF.